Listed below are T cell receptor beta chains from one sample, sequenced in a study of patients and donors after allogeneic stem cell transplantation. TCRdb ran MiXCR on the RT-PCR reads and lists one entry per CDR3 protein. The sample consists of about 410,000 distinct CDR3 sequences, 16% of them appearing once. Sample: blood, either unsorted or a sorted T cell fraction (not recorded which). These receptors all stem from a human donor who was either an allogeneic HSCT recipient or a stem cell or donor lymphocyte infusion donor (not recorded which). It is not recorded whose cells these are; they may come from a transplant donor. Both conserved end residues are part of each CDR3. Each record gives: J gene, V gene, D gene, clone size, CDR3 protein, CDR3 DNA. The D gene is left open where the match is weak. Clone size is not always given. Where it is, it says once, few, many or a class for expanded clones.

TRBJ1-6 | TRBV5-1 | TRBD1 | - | CASRGGQGKSPLHF | TGCGCCAGCCGCGGGGGACAGGGGAAATCACCCCTCCACTTT
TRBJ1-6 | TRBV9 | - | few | CASSVGRGRDSPLHF | TGTGCCAGCAGCGTAGGCAGGGGTCGAGATTCACCCCTCCACTTT
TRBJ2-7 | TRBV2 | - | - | CASSVSVEQYF | TGTGCCAGCAGTGTAAGTGTGGAGCAGTACTTC
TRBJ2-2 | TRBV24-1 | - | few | CATSAGTGELFF | TGTGCCACCAGTGCCGGGACCGGGGAGCTGTTTTTT
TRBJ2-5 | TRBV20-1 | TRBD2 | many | CSASIAGLSTF | TGCAGTGCCTCGATAGCGGGCCTTTCTACATTC
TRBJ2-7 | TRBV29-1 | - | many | CSVGPSYEQYF | TGCAGCGTTGGTCCCTCCTACGAGCAGTACTTC
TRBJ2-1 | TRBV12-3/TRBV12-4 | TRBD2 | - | CASKTRGDAYNEQFF | TGTGCCAGCAAAACGCGGGGGGACGCCTACAATGAGCAGTTCTTC
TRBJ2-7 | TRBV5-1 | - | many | CASSLVGYSYEQYF | TGCGCCAGCAGCTTGGTAGGGTATTCCTACGAGCAGTACTTC
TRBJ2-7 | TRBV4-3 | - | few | CASSQAPGVTSYEQYF | TGCGCCAGCAGCCAAGCTCCTGGTGTTACCTCCTACGAGCAGTACTTC
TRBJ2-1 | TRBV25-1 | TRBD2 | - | CASSGGRGGYEQFF | TGTGCCAGCAGTGGGGGGAGGGGTGGCTATGAGCAGTTCTTC
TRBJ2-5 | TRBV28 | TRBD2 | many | CASSLSGGGYQETQYF | TGTGCCAGCAGTTTATCTGGCGGGGGATACCAAGAGACCCAGTACTTC
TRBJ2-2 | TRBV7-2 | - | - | CASSLGKGVKTGELFF | TGTGCCAGCAGCTTAGGGAAGGGGGTTAAGACCGGGGAGCTGTTTTTT
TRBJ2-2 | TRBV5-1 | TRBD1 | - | CASSSSGTGHTGELFF | TGCGCCAGCAGCAGTTCCGGGACAGGGCACACCGGGGAGCTGTTTTTT
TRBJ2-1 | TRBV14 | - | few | CASSLGGLTNEQFF | TGTGCCAGCAGTCTAGGGGGACTCACTAATGAGCAGTTCTTC
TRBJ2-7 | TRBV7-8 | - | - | CAVQWAYEQYF | TGTGCCGTCCAGTGGGCCTACGAGCAGTACTTC
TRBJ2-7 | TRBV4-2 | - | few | CASSQEGFGESYEQYF | TGTGCCAGCAGCCAAGAGGGGTTTGGGGAATCCTACGAGCAGTACTTC
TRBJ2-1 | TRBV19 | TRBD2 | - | CASSTRGTSGYNEQFF | TGTGCCAGTAGTACTCGCGGGACTAGCGGATACAATGAGCAGTTCTTC
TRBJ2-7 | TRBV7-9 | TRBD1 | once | CAVQGADEQYF | TGTGCCGTACAGGGGGCGGACGAGCAGTACTTC
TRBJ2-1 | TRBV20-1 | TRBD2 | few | CSARDLLAGGWYEQFF | TGCAGTGCTAGAGATCTACTAGCGGGAGGGTGGTATGAGCAGTTCTTC
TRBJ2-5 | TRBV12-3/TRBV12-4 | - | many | CASSRKETQYF | TGTGCCAGCAGTCGGAAAGAGACCCAGTACTTC
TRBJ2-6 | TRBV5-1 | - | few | CASRQGGSGANVLTF | TGCGCCAGCAGACAGGGAGGCTCTGGGGCCAACGTCCTGACTTTC
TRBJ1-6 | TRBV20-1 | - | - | CSARDRSRNSPLHF | TGCAGTGCTAGAGATCGCAGTCGAAATTCACCCCTCCACTTT
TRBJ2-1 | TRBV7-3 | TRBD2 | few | CASSPTSVPNEQFF | TGTGCCAGCAGCCCGACTAGCGTGCCCAATGAGCAGTTCTTC
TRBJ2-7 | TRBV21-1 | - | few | CASSGTYEQYF | TGTGCCAGCAGCGGGACCTACGAGCAGTACTTC